Described below is a single T cell receptor beta chain sequence and its context. No antigen is known for it. A junction boundary mismatches the germline segment, possibly from a read error. CDR3 length: 15 residues. Germline CDR1 is SNHLY and CDR2 is FYNNEI. This entry is derived from a study of shared clonotypes between healthy human individuals. Study conclusions and caveats: Generation probability values for non-shared clonotypes were lower than those for clonotypes shared by all four donors.

TCRdb keeps only in-frame clones here, not all; method: immunoSEQ multiplex PCR. The sample lists 2 million to 2.5 million clones; 95% were seen once. The genes are TRBV2 and TRBJ1-1, with 8 bases lining up with TRBD1. This TCR derives from a man between 18 and 29 years old in good health. The material sequenced was naive CD4+ T cells sorted from blood. Specified subset: CD45RA+ positively selected. For the CDR3, the DNA is TGTGCCAGCAGTGACCGGTCCCGGGACAGGACTGGAGCTTTCTTT. Translated, it gives CASSDRSRDRTGAFF.